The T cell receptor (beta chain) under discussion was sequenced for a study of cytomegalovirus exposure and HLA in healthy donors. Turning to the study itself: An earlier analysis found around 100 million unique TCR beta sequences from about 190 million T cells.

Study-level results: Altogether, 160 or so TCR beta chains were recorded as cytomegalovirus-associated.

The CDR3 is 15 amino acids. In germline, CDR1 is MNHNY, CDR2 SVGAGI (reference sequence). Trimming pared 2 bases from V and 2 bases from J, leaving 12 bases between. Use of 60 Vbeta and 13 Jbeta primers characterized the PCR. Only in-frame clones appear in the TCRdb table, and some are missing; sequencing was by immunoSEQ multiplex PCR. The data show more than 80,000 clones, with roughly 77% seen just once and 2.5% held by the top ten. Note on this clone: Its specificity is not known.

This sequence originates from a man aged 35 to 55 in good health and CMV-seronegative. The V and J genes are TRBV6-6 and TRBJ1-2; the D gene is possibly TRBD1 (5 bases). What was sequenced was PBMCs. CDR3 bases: TGTGCCAGCAGTTACGGGGGAGGACAAAACTATGGCTACACCTTC. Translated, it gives CASSYGGGQNYGYTF.